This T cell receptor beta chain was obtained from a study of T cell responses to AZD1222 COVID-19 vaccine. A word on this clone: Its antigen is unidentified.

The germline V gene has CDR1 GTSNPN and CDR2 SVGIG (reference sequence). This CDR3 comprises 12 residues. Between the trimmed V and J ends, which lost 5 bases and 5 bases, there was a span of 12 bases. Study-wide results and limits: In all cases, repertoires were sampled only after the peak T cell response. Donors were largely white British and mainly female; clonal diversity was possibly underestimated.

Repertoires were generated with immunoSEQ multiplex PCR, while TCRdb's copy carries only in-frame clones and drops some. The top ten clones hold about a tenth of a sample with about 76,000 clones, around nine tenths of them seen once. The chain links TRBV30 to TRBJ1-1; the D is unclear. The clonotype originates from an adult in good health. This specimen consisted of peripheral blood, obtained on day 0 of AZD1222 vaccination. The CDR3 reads CAWGRGRTEAFF. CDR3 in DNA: TGTGCCTGGGGTAGAGGGAGGACTGAAGCTTTCTTT. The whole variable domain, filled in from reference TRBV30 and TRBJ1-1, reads SQTIHQWPATLVQPVGSPLSLECTVEGTSNPNLYWYRQAAGRGLQLLFYSVGIGQISSEVPQNLSASRPQDRQFILSSKKLLLSDSGFYLCAWGRGRTEAFFGQGTRLTVV.